These 10 T cell receptor beta chains were sequenced from one sample in a study of T cell repertoires in cytomegalovirus infection. TCRdb recomputed calls from the reads with MiXCR, one row per CDR3 protein. The sample shows around 260,000 distinct CDR3 sequences, roughly a quarter of them seen only once. What was sequenced was PBMCs. Receptors originate from a human donor in good health (CMV status not recorded). Some clones in this sample may be carry-over from other donors' samples.

V gene TRBV6-2 or TRBV6-3 combines with J gene TRBJ1-5; no reliable D call. This CDR3 spans 16 amino acids. V lost 2 bases and J lost 5, with 16 bases in between. The germline V gene has CDR1 MNHEY and CDR2 SVGEGT. The CDR3 spells CASSYPVVAWDQPQHF. CDR3 in DNA: TGTGCCAGCAGTTACCCGGTAGTAGCGTGGGATCAGCCCCAGCATTTT.

This clonotype was seen many times. The genes are TRBV28 and TRBJ1-6; 10 bases are shared with TRBD1. The V segment lost 11 bases and the J segment 9 bases; nucleotides outside the gene matches: 7. Germline V CDR1 and CDR2: MDHEN, SYDVKM. CDR3 size: 13 residues. This CDR3 reads CAASGTGVSPLHF. The CDR3 region has the DNA TGTGCCGCCTCCGGGACAGGGGTTTCACCCCTCCACTTT. The complete variable domain, with remaining parts taken from reference TRBV28 and TRBJ1-6, reads DVKVTQSSRYLVKRTGEKVFLECVQDMDHENMFWYRQDPGLGLRLIYFSYDVKMKEKGDIPEGYSVSREKKERFSLILESASTNQTSMYLCAASGTGVSPLHFGNGTRLTVT.

This chain uses TRBV4-2 with TRBJ2-7; D possibly matches TRBD1 or TRBD2 (5 bases each). From germline, CDR1 is LGHNA and CDR2 YNFKEQ. The CDR3 contains 16 residues. The germline V and J ends were trimmed by 1 base and 6 bases, with 19 bases remaining between them. This CDR3 reads CASSQASMGPPVEQYF. CDR3 sequence (DNA): TGTGCCAGCAGCCAAGCTTCTATGGGACCCCCGGTCGAGCAGTACTTC.

The table lists this clonotype with a few counts. The chain couples TRBV10-3 to TRBJ2-1, with 9 bases identical to TRBD2. The trim removed 6 bases at V and 5 bases at J, leaving 11 bases unmatched. The CDR3 has 16 amino acids. Germline lookup yields CDR1 ENHRY and CDR2 SYGVKD. The CDR3 DNA is TGTGCCATCAGCCTCGGGGTGCTAGCGGGGAACAATGAGCAGTTCTTC. Protein sequence: CAISLGVLAGNNEQFF.

The genes are TRBV11-2 and TRBJ2-7; D tentatively fits TRBD1 or TRBD2 (5 bases each). The CDR3 spans 15 residues. Germline CDR1 SGHAT, CDR2 FQNNGV. Between the trimmed V and J ends, which lost 1 base and 1 base, there was a span of 11 bases. The CDR3, as DNA: TGTGCCAGCAGCTTAGGCCGGGACGGATCCTACGAGCAGTACTTC. Protein product: CASSLGRDGSYEQYF.

The rearrangement joins TRBV5-1 to TRBJ1-1, with D perhaps TRBD1 (5 bases). The CDR3 covers 14 residues. From germline, CDR1 is SGHRS and CDR2 YFSETQ. V was clipped by 1 base and J by 6 bases, with 13 bases between them. CDR3 in DNA: TGCGCCAGCAGCTTGTCAGGGTCGAGGGCTGAAGCTTTCTTT. Translating gives CASSLSGSRAEAFF.

This clonotype was found many times. This rearrangement joins TRBV7-2 to TRBJ1-5; tentatively, D is TRBD1 (6 bases). The length of the CDR3 is 13 residues. The V and J ends lost 5 bases and 6 bases respectively, with 11 bases between them. Germline CDR1 SGHTA, CDR2 FQGNSA. The CDR3 nucleotides are TGTGCCAGCAGCCCGGGGACATTTCAGCCCCAGCATTTT. Translating it yields CASSPGTFQPQHF. The full variable domain, completed using reference TRBV7-2 and TRBJ1-5, is GAGVSQSPSNKVTEKGKDVELRCDPISGHTALYWYRQSLGQGLEFLIYFQGNSAPDKSGLPSDRFSAERTGGSVSTLTIQRTQQEDSAVYLCASSPGTFQPQHFGDGTRLSIL.

This clonotype was recorded a few times. The chain couples TRBV10-3 to TRBJ2-3; 7 bases agree with TRBD2. The CDR3 is made up of 16 amino acids. Germline assignment: CDR1 ENHRY and CDR2 SYGVKD. Trimming cost V 6 bases and J 6 bases; bases outside gene matches: 15. The CDR3 sequence is CAIREAGLVGTDTQYF. CDR3 coding DNA: TGTGCCATCAGGGAAGCTGGACTAGTTGGGACGGATACGCAGTATTTT.

The chain joins TRBV19 to TRBJ1-1; D gene unclear. The V end was cut by 1 base, the J end by 4 bases, with 13 bases between. The CDR3 consists of 15 residues. Germline V gene lookup returns CDR1 LNHDA and CDR2 SQIVND (reference sequence). The CDR3 region is CASSIGRSFITEAFF. The CDR3 DNA is TGTGCCAGTAGTATAGGGCGCAGCTTCATCACTGAAGCTTTCTTT.

At least ten counts were recorded for this clonotype. The chain has TRBV4-1 and TRBJ2-7; 14 bases align to TRBD2. The CDR3 runs 17 residues. In germline, CDR1 is MGHRA, CDR2 YSYEKL. V lost 1 base, J lost 2 bases, and 4 bases stayed unmatched. The CDR3 DNA follows: TGCGCCAGCAGCCAAGTGGGGACTAGCGGGAGTCCCTACGAGCAGTACGTC. It translates to CASSQVGTSGSPYEQYV.